A selection of T cell receptor beta chains follows, all from one sample in a study of blood T cell repertoires in COVID-19. This table comes from immunoSEQ multiplex PCR, and its TCRdb copy is limited to in-frame clones, with some not included. The table has 150,000 to 200,000 clones, 75% to 80% seen once. Source material: peripheral blood. Every receptor here comes from a woman in her 70s with acute or convalescent COVID-19. The CDR3 runs from the conserved cysteine through the conserved F or W. A D gene is named only where the DNA matches it firmly. Size is omitted from some rows. Given values are once, few, many or a class for expanded clones.

d_gene: TRBD1; j_gene: TRBJ1-6; abundance: .; v_gene: TRBV4-1; CDR3nt: TGCGCCAGCAGCCAAGCGGACAGGGATTCACCCCTCCACTTT; CDR3aa: CASSQADRDSPLHF
d_gene: TRBD1; j_gene: TRBJ2-1; abundance: .; v_gene: TRBV29-1; CDR3nt: TGCAGCGTTGATTTGGACAGGGTTGGAGAGCAGTTCTTC; CDR3aa: CSVDLDRVGEQFF
d_gene: TRBD2; j_gene: TRBJ2-1; abundance: .; v_gene: TRBV7-9; CDR3nt: TGTGCCAGCAGCCTAAGCGGGATTGGCTACAATGAGCAGTTCTTC; CDR3aa: CASSLSGIGYNEQFF
d_gene: .; j_gene: TRBJ2-1; abundance: .; v_gene: TRBV6-5; CDR3nt: TGTGCCAGCAGTCTTAGCGGAATGTACAATGAGCAGTTCTTC; CDR3aa: CASSLSGMYNEQFF
d_gene: .; j_gene: TRBJ2-2; abundance: .; v_gene: TRBV12-5; CDR3nt: TGTGCTAGTGGTACAGGGTCACGGTTAACCGGGGAGCTGTTTTTT; CDR3aa: CASGTGSRLTGELFF
d_gene: TRBD1; j_gene: TRBJ1-1; abundance: .; v_gene: TRBV27; CDR3nt: TGTGCCAGCAGGGTAGCTACCGGGACAGGGGAGGCTGAAGCTTTCTTT; CDR3aa: CASRVATGTGEAEAFF
d_gene: .; j_gene: TRBJ1-4; abundance: .; v_gene: TRBV5-1; CDR3nt: TGCGCCAGCAGCTTGGGACGGAGCGCAACTAATGAAAAACTGTTTTTT; CDR3aa: CASSLGRSATNEKLFF
d_gene: .; j_gene: TRBJ1-2; abundance: .; v_gene: TRBV4-1; CDR3nt: TGCGCCAGCACCCCAAGCCCGGGAGGCGATTATGGCTACACCTTC; CDR3aa: CASTPSPGGDYGYTF
d_gene: .; j_gene: TRBJ1-6; abundance: .; v_gene: TRBV7-9; CDR3nt: TGTGCCAGCAGCACTCATGGACTACCTAATTCACCCCTCCACTTT; CDR3aa: CASSTHGLPNSPLHF
d_gene: .; j_gene: TRBJ1-4; abundance: few; v_gene: TRBV19; CDR3nt: TGTGCCAGTAGTATAGCCAGGAATGAAAAACTGTTTTTT; CDR3aa: CASSIARNEKLFF